This T cell receptor (beta chain) was recorded in a study of cytomegalovirus exposure and HLA in healthy donors (dated by TCRdb to the late 2010s). For the wider study: In an earlier analysis of around 540 of the donors, 250 to 300 Gb of sequence data and about 110 million unique TCR beta sequences from 150 million to 200 million T cells were reported. An early release covering 550 to 700 HLA-typed donors comprised about 300 gigabases of sequencing data and approximately 80 million unique TCR sequences. The genetic ancestry cluster associated with self-reported Caucasian donors included roughly four fifths of the 398 genotyped donors. The study aimed to test whether signatures of past pathogen exposure could be identified by cataloging public T cell receptors. The T cell repertoires of under 750 subjects were profiled by immunosequencing and related to cytomegalovirus serostatus. Besides the first cohort of roughly 640 subjects, a separate validation cohort made up of about 120 different subjects was used. The study combined high-throughput TCR immunosequencing, statistical association of individual TCRs with disease status, and machine learning to predict cytomegalovirus infection status. In a later analysis, previously published TCR beta repertoires from 670 or so donors were re-analyzed and high-resolution HLA genotyping was added so that TCR occurrence patterns could be studied. In the later analysis, no new phenotypic data were used to find candidate immune exposures; instead, reliance was placed on TCR beta sequences and their occurrence across donors. An earlier analysis of several hundred of the donors applied high-throughput TCR beta sequencing to assess whether each TCR beta V gene segment acted as functional or pseudogenic. Donor age, sex, ethnicity and CMV serostatus were collected together with the repertoire data. A later genetic analysis took genome-wide SNP genotypes for about 55% of the 666 donors and used that subset as a discovery cohort. All discovery cohort repertoires had been generated using a single sequencing platform. Class I and class II HLA loci were covered by the typing at four-digit resolution. Typing coverage differed by locus: A, B, C, DRB1 and DQB1 were typed in roughly 620-630 donors, DQA1 in roughly 510, DPA1 in 606, and DPB1 in 472. Four or five DR-DQ haplotypes were handled as single units for association and clustering, since linkage in the cohort was strong. Among around 400 genotyped donors of the cohort, an average of around 220,000 unique TCR beta nucleotide sequences was sequenced per donor, of which 15% to 20% were non-productive. The study at large found these results: A later genetic analysis reported fewer N-insertions in productive TCRs among donors in an Asian-associated ancestry cluster than the roughly 620-donor mean. When HLA alleles, especially DR and DQ, strongly co-occurred, attributing TCR associations to individual alleles was difficult. The classifier was reported to diagnose cytomegalovirus status with high specificity and sensitivity in both the original and validation cohorts. HLA typing was unavailable for some donors at each locus, so association tests used only the typed subset. Specific HLA alleles were associated with over 15,000 TCR beta sequences at a false discovery rate of 0.05 in a later analysis. In the study, around 160 TCR beta chains were listed as associated with cytomegalovirus. Presence/absence analyses assumed roughly uniform sequencing depth across donors, an assumption that may not hold. The authors suggested that the approach could potentially be extended to other disease states and immunological phenotypes. This cohort had only TCR beta chains sequenced, and the lack of alpha or paired-chain data limited which features could be detected. In vitro tests confirmed that a few of the cytomegalovirus-associated TCR beta chains recognize cytomegalovirus antigens. Over 15 rarely observed V segments, including chromosome 9 orphons, were excluded from the earlier analysis of approximately 600 of the donors because counts were too low. A later analysis found that HLA-associated TCR beta chains were more clonally expanded and had lower generation probabilities than equally common non-associated chains. An association between a missense DCLRE1C variant and V-gene and J-gene trimming of TCR beta chains was found in a later genetic analysis and replicated in an independent cohort. Most CMV-associated TCR beta chains appeared to be HLA-restricted in a later analysis, and the HLA associations seemed to be driven largely by CMV exposure. A cluster of highly shared sequence variants was judged likely to be a technical artifact of the sequencing pipeline. For the cohort, immune exposure information was limited to CMV serostatus. A further reported finding was that TCR beta sequences accurately predicted the HLA-A and HLA-B alleles for most subjects in the first cohort. Linkage disequilibrium might explain the correlated functional status among segregating V segments, but an unknown experimental factor could not be excluded. Some IMGT-functional V segments, including TRBV6-2 and TRBV6-3, could not be told apart with the 87-base-pair reads, so those segments were excluded. In a later analysis, several top co-occurrence clusters were reported to appear linked to parvovirus B19, influenza, CMV and Epstein-Barr virus. Across donors, most TCR sequences were observed very rarely, whereas some public TCRs were present in many individuals. In an earlier analysis of fewer than 700 of the donors, most TCR beta V segments appeared in productive rearrangements about 90% or about 30% of the time, broadly matching IMGT annotations. According to a later analysis, TCR association rates differed among HLA loci, with DRB1 alleles showing the most associated TCRs and HLA-C alleles showing the fewest.

Libraries were constructed by the immunoSEQ multiplex PCR assay. The multiplex PCR relied on a mix of 60 forward primers for TCR Vbeta segments and 13 reverse primers for TCR Jbeta segments. The CDR3 region of rearranged TCR beta genes was amplified from genomic DNA by a multiplex PCR assay. The amplified TCR beta libraries were sequenced on the Illumina HiSeq System as 87-base-pair reads. In the source study's methods: A later analysis tallied approximately 87 million unique TCR beta chains across the 666 repertoires, and about 12 million of those chains were shared by two or more donors. A nearest-neighbor algorithm error-corrected the raw reads and collapsed the reads into unique sequences, merging closely related sequences to remove PCR and sequencing errors. To assign V, D and J gene segments, CDR3 sequences were aligned to IMGT reference sequences. Each retained sequence needed at least a six-nucleotide match to both a V gene segment and a J gene segment. Rearrangements were classified as productive when the CDR3 lacked stop codons and remained in frame with V and J, and all other rearrangements were classified as non-productive. CDR3 was defined according to IMGT convention as the region running from the second conserved V-encoded cysteine to the conserved J-encoded phenylalanine. Sequences without an unambiguous match to a single V gene segment were excluded from the earlier analysis of almost 600 of the donors. An earlier analysis of fewer than 750 of the donors called V segments functional above 56.7% productive rearrangements and segregating when the between-donor standard deviation exceeded 5%. A statistical classification framework was built to diagnose cytomegalovirus status from the catalog of TCR beta chain sequences. In a later analysis, V and J genes were assigned by comparing TCR nucleotide sequences against IMGT/GENE-DB human TR gene sequences. A later analysis assigned CDR3 sequences and most-parsimonious VDJ recombination scenarios with the TCRdist pipeline. In a later analysis, every TCR beta chain was defined by the combination of its CDR3 amino acid sequence and its V-gene family, and reads without a unique V-gene family were dropped. As a way to deal with suspected cross-contamination and a sequencing artifact, a later analysis dropped 592 nucleotide sequences that were highly shared and had low generation probability. In a later analysis, a clonal expansion index for each public chain was calculated from normalized within-repertoire ranks of inferred template counts. A later analysis computed generation probabilities with a VDJ recombination model fitted to out-of-frame rearrangements, and checked the results against IGoR. Hypergeometric tests were used in a later analysis to score TCR-TCR, TCR-HLA and TCR-CMV co-occurrence, with a repertoire-size bias correction applied to the TCR pairs. In a later analysis, false discovery rates were estimated by permuting HLA or CMV assignments 20 times. A later analysis grouped co-occurring TCRs with DBSCAN, adding TCRdist sequence similarity when clustering within HLA-allele-positive subsets. Co-occurrence clustering excluded repertoires with fewer than 30,000 or more than 120,000 public chains, plus five with anomalous nucleotide sharing. As stored in TCRdb, this immuneACCESS dataset retains in-frame rearrangements with V and J assigned. A fraction of the clones does not appear; measured against another copy, unresolved V genes explain less than half of the discrepancy, and the remainder lacks a known reason. That table furnishes V, J and clone size, whereas the DNA furnished D and trimming. The sample profile shows over 100,000 clones; roughly 79% of them were found once. The top ten constitute 2.2% of the sample.

The cohort consisted of more than 650 healthy bone marrow donors. All cohort members were sampled while nominally healthy, although unrecorded immune exposures were likely present. The donor tested CMV seronegative and was one of the 352 seronegative cohort members. A peripheral blood sample was provided by each donor, and peripheral blood mononuclear cells were used for TCR beta sequencing. Genomic DNA was extracted from the blood cell samples with the Qiagen DNeasy Blood Extraction Kit. V and J lose 2 bases and 3 bases, and a span of 12 bases separates them. According to the germline V gene, CDR1 reads SGHTA and CDR2 reads FQGNSA. The cysteine opens and the phenylalanine closes a CDR3 of 15 amino acids. The DNA shown is the 45-base CDR3, in frame from base 1. On this clone itself: The antigen it binds to is not known. It has no much larger one-base neighbor in the sample; base qualities were not kept.

The V and J genes are TRBV7-2 and TRBJ2-3; TRBD1 might be the D gene, on 5 matching bases. The clonotype originates from a woman in her thirties in good health and CMV-seronegative. Sequenced input: PBMCs. The CDR3 protein: CASSLNQGRTDTQYF. The nucleotide sequence is given as TGTGCCAGCAGCTTAAACCAGGGAAGGACAGATACGCAGTATTTT.